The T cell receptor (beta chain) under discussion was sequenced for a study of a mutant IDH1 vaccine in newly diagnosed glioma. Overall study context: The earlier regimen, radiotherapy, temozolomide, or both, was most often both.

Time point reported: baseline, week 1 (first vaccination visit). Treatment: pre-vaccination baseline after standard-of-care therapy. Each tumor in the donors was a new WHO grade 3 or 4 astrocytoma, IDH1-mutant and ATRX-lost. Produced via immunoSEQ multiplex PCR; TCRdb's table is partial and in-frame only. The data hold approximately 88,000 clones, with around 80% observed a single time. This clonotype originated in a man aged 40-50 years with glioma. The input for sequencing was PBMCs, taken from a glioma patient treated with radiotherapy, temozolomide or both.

The CDR3 DNA follows: TGTGCCAGCAGCTTAGCTTCGTCAGCGGCTGGAAACACCATATATTTT. Residues: CASSLASSAAGNTIYF. The chain links TRBV7-9 to TRBJ1-3, with unresolved D. The V end was cut by 0 bases, the J end by 2 bases, with 11 bases between. The CDR3 runs to 16 residues. Per the germline V gene, CDR1 is SEHNR and CDR2 is FQNEAQ (reference sequence). The entire variable domain, with the rest obtained from reference TRBV7-9 and TRBJ1-3, is as follows: DTGVSQNPRHKITKRGQNVTFRCDPISEHNRLYWYRQTLGQGPEFLTYFQNEAQLEKSRLLSDRFSAERPKGSFSTLEIQRTEQGDSAMYLCASSLASSAAGNTIYFGEGSWLTVV.